Reported below is one T cell receptor beta chain. The data belong to a study of response to subunit inactivated influenza vaccine. CDR1 and CDR2 (germline): SEHNR, FQNEAQ (reference sequence). Trimming took 5 bases from V and 6 from J; bases not matched to a gene: 9. The CDR3 is 17 residues long. One entry per CDR3 protein, called by TCRdb with MiXCR from the RT-PCR reads. The sample has approximately 680,000 distinct CDR3 sequences, less than 20% seen once; the top ten hold 9.5% to 13%. Sequenced material: PBMCs from blood, taken less than 13 days after vaccination. This receptor was obtained from a man aged 50 to 60 who received an inactivated influenza vaccine. The chain uses TRBV7-9 and TRBJ2-3, with TRBD2 matching over 15 bases. As DNA, the CDR3 is TGTGCCAGCAGCCGGACTAGCGGGGGGGCTTTGGCCGATACGCAGTATTTT. The encoded protein is CASSRTSGGALADTQYF.